The TCR beta chain under discussion was sequenced for a study of blood T cell repertoires in COVID-19. This clone appeared a single time. Some clones are missing from TCRdb's copy, which holds only in-frame ones; the method was immunoSEQ multiplex PCR. The table records around 250,000 clones, 70% to 90% of them present only once. Grouping used clinical history reported by participants in a survey and questionnaire. Symptom resolution, clearance, or two negative PCRs marked donors in Cohort 3 as recovered. CDR1 is DFQATT and CDR2 is SNEGSKA in the germline V gene (reference sequence). Trimming took off 3 bases at V and 10 bases at J, with 10 bases between the two ends. This CDR3 region has 12 residues.

The source material was PBMCs or T cells enriched from blood (not recorded which). This TCR derives from a woman between 45 and 65 years old who had recovered from COVID-19. The V gene is TRBV20-1, the J gene TRBJ1-6, with D unclear. Here the CDR3 reads CSASVGGSPLHF. For the CDR3, the DNA is TGCAGTGCTAGTGTAGGCGGATCACCCCTCCACTTT.